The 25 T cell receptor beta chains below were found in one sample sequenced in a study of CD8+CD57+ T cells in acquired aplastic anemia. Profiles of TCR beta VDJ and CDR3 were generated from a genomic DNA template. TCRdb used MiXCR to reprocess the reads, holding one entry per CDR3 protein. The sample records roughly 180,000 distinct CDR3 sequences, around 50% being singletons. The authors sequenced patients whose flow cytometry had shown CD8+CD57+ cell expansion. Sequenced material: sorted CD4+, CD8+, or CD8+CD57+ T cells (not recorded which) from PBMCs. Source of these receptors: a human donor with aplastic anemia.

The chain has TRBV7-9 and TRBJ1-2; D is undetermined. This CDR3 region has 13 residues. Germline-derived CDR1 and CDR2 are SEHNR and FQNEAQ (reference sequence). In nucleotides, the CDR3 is TGTGGGGGAGGGAGTTCTCAACGCTATGGCTACACCTTC. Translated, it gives CGGGSSQRYGYTF. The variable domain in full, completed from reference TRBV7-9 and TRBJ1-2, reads DTGVSQNPRHKITKRGQNVTFRCDPISEHNRLYWYRQTLGQGPEFLTYFQNEAQLEKSRLLSDRFSAERPKGSFSTLEIQRTEQGDSAMYLCGGGSSQRYGYTFGSGTRLTVV.

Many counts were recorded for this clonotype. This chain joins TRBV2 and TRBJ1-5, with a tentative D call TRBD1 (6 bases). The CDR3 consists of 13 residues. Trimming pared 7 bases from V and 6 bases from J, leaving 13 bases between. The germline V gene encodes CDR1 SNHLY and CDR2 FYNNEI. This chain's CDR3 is CASTGDKGQPQHF. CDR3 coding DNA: TGTGCCAGCACCGGGGACAAGGGTCAGCCCCAGCATTTT.

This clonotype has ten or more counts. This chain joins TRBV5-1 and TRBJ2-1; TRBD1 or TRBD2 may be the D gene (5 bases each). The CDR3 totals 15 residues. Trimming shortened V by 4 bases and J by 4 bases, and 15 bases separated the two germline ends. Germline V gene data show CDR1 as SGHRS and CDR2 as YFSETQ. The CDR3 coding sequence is TGCGCCAGCAGCGTCCGCGACGGGGCATACAATGAGCAGTTCTTC. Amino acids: CASSVRDGAYNEQFF.

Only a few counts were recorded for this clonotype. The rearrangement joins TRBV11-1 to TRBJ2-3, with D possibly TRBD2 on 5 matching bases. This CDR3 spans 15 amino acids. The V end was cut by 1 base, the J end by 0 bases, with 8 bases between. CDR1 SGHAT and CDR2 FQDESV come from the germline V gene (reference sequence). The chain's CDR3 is CASSLGSGSTDTQYF. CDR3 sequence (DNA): TGTGCCAGCAGCTTAGGAAGCGGTAGCACAGATACGCAGTATTTT.

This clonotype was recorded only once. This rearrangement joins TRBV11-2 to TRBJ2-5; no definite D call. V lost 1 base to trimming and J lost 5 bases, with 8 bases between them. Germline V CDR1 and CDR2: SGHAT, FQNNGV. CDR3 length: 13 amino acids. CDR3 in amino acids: CASSLGQVETQYF. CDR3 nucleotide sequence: TGTGCCAGCAGCTTAGGTCAAGTGGAGACCCAGTACTTC. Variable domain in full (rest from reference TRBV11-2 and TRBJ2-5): EAGVAQSPRYKIIEKRQSVAFWCNPISGHATLYWYQQILGQGPKLLIQFQNNGVVDDSQLPKDRFSAERLKGVDSTLKIQPAKLEDSAVYLCASSLGQVETQYFGPGTRLLVL.

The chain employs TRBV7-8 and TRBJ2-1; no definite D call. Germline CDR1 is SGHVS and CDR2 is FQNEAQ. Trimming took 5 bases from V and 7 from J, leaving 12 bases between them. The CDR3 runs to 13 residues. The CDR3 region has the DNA TGTGCCAGCAGCCCGAGACTTAAAAATGAGCAGTTCTTC. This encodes CASSPRLKNEQFF.

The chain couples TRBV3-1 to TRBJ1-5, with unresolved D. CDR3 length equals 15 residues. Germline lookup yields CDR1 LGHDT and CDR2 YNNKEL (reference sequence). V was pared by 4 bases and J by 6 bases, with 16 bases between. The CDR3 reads CASSPSASARQPQHF. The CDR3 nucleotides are TGTGCCAGCAGCCCCTCCGCCAGCGCTCGTCAGCCCCAGCATTTT.

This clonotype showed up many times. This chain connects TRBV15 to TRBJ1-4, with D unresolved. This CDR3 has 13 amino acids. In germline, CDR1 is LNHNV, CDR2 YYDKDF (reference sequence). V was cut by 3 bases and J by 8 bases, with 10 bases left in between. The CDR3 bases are TGTGCCACCAGCAGGAGAATGGTAGAAAAACTGTTTTTT. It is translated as CATSRRMVEKLFF. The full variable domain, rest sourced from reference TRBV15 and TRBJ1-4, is DAMVIQNPRYQVTQFGKPVTLSCSQTLNHNVMYWYQQKSSQAPKLLFHYYDKDFNNEADTPDNFQSRRPNTSFCFLDIRSPGLGDTAMYLCATSRRMVEKLFFGSGTQLSVL.

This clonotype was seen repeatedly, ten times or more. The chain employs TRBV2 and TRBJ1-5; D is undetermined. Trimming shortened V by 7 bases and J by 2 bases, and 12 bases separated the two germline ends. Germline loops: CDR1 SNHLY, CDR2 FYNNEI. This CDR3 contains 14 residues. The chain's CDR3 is CASTGEKGNQPQHF. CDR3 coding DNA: TGTGCCAGCACCGGGGAGAAGGGCAATCAGCCCCAGCATTTT.

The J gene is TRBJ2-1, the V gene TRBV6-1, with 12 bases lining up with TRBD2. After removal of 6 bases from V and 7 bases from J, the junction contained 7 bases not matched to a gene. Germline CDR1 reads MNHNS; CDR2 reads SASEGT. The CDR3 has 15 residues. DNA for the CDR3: TGTGCCAGCAGCTGGGCTAGCGGGGGGGGGAATGAGCAGTTCTTC. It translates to CASSWASGGGNEQFF.

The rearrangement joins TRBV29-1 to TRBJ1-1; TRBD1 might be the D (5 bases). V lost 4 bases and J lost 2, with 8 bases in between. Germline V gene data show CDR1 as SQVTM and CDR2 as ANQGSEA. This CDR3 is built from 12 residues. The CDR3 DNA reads TGCAGCGTTGGAGGGACCAACACTGAAGCTTTCTTT. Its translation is CSVGGTNTEAFF.

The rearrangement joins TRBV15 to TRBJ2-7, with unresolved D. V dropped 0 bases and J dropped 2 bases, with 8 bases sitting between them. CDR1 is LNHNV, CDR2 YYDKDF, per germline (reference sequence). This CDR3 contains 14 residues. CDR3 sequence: CATSRDIGPYEQYF. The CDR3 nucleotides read TGTGCCACCAGCAGAGATATAGGCCCCTACGAGCAGTACTTC.

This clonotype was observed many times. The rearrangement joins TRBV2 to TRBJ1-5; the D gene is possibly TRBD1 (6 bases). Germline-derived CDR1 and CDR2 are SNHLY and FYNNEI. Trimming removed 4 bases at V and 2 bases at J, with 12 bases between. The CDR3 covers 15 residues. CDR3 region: CASSVQQGGNQPQHF. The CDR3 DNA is TGTGCCAGCAGTGTTCAACAGGGCGGCAATCAGCCCCAGCATTTT. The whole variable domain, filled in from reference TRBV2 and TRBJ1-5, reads EPEVTQTPSHQVTQMGQEVILRCVPISNHLYFYWYRQILGQKVEFLVSFYNNEISEKSEIFDDQFSVERPDGSNFTLKIRSTKLEDSAMYFCASSVQQGGNQPQHFGDGTRLSIL.

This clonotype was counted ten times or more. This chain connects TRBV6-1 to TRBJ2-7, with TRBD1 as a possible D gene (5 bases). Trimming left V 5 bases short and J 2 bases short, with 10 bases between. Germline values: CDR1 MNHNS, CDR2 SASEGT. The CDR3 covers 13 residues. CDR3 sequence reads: CASSQGLAYEQYF. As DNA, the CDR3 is TGTGCCAGCAGTCAGGGATTAGCCTACGAGCAGTACTTC.

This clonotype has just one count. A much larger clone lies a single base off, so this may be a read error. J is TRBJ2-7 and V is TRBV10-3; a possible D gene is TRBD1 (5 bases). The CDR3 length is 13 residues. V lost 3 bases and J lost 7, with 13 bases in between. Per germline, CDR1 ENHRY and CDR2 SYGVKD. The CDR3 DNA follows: TGTGCCATCAGTGAAGCGCCAGGGTGGGAGCAGTACTTC. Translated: CAISEAPGWEQYF.

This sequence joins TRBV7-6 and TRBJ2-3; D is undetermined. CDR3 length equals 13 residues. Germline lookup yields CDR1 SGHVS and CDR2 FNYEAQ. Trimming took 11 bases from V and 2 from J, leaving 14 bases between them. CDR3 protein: CACGSQLTDTQYF. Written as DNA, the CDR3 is TGTGCCTGCGGCTCCCAGCTCACAGATACGCAGTATTTT.

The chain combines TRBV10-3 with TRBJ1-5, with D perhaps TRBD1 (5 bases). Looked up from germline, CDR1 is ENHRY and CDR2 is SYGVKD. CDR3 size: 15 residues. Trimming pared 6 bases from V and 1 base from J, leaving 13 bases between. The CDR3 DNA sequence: TGTGCCATCAGCGCCCTAAGGGACAGCAATCAGCCCCAGCATTTT. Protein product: CAISALRDSNQPQHF.

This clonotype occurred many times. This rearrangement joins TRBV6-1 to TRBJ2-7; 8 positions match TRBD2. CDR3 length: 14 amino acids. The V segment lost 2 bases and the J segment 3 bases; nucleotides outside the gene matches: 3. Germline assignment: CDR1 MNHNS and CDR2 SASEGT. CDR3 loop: CASSESGGNYEQYF. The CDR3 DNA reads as TGTGCCAGCAGTGAAAGCGGGGGCAACTACGAGCAGTACTTC.

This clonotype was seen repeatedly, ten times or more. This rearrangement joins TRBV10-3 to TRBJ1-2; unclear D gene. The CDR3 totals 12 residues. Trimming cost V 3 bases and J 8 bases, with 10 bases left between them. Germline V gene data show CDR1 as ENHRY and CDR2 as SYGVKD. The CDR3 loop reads CAISETAEGYTF. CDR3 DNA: TGTGCCATCAGTGAAACAGCAGAGGGCTACACCTTC.

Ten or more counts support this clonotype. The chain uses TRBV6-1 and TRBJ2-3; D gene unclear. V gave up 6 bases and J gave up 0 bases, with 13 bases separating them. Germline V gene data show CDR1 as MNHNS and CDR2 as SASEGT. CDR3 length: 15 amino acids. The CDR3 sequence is CASRSPGASTDTQYF. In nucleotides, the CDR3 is TGTGCCAGCAGGAGCCCAGGTGCTAGCACAGATACGCAGTATTTT.

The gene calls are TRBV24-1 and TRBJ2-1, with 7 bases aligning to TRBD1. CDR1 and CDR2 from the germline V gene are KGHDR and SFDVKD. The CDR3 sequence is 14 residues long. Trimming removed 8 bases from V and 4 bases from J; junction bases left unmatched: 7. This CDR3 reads CATTSGTVYNEQFF. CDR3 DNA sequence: TGTGCCACCACCTCCGGGACAGTTTACAATGAGCAGTTCTTC.

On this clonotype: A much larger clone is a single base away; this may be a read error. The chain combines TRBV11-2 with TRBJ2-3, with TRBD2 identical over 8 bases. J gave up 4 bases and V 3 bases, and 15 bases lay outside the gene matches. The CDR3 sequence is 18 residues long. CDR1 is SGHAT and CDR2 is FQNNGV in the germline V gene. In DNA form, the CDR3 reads TGTGCCAGCAGCTTGGGTGCCGGGGGGCGGGGGGACGCAGATACGCAGTATTTT. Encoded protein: CASSLGAGGRGDADTQYF.

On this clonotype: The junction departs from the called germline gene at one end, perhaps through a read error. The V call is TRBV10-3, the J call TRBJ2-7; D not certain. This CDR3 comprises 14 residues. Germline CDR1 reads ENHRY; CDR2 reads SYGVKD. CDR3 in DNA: TGTGCCATCAGTGAGTCGATAGGAAGCTACGAGCAGCACTTC. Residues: CAISESIGSYEQHF.

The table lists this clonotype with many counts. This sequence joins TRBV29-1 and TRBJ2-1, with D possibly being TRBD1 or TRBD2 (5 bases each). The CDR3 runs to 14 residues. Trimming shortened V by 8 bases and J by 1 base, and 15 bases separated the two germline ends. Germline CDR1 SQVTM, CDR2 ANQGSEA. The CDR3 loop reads CSSSRDGSYNEQFF. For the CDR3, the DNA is TGCAGCTCCTCCCGGGACGGATCCTACAATGAGCAGTTCTTC.

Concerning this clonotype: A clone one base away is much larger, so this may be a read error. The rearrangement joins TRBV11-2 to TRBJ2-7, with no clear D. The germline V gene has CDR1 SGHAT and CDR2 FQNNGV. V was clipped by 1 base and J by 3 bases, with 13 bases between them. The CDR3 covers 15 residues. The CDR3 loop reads CASSLGSGQGYEQYF. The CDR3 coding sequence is TGTGCCAGCAGCTTAGGTTCAGGCCAAGGCTACGAGCAGTACTTC.